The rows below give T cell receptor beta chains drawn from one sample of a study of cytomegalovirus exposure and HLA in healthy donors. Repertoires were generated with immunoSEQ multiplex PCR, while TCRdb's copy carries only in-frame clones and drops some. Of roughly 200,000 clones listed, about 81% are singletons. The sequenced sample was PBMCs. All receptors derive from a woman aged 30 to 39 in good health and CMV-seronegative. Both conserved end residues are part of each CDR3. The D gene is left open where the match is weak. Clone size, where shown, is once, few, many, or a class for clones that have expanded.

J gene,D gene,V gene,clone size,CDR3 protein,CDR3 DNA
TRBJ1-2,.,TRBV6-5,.,CASSYTAYGYGYTF,TGTGCCAGCAGTTATACAGCCTATGGCTATGGCTACACCTTC
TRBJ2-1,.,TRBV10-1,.,CASSEGMTGGNEQFF,TGCGCCAGCAGTGAAGGGATGACCGGGGGCAATGAGCAGTTCTTC
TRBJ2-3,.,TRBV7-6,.,CASSLISGRIGADTQYF,TGTGCCAGCAGCTTAATTTCAGGGCGGATTGGCGCAGATACGCAGTATTTT
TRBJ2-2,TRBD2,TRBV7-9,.,CASSSQETSGTGELFF,TGTGCCAGCAGCTCCCAGGAGACTAGCGGGACCGGGGAGCTGTTTTTT
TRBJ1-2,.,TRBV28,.,CASNPHSAGGYGYTF,TGTGCCAGCAACCCCCATAGTGCGGGAGGCTATGGCTACACCTTC
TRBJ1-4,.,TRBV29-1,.,CSVEGGAANEKLFF,TGCAGCGTTGAAGGGGGCGCGGCTAATGAAAAACTGTTTTTT
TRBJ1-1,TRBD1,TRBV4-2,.,CASSQITGGTEAFF,TGTGCCAGCAGCCAGATAACAGGGGGCACTGAAGCTTTCTTT
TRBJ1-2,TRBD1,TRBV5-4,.,CASSPDRVLLVEGYTF,TGTGCCAGCAGCCCCGACAGGGTTCTCCTAGTCGAAGGCTACACCTTC
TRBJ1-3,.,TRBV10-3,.,CAISAGSGNTIYF,TGTGCCATCAGTGCCGGTTCTGGAAACACCATATATTTT
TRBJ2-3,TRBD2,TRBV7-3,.,CASSLGAGVGTDTQYF,TGTGCCAGCAGCTTAGGGGCGGGAGTAGGCACAGATACGCAGTATTTT
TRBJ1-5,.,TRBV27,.,CASSSTSGGRNQPQHF,TGTGCCAGCAGTTCCACGTCCGGGGGAAGAAATCAGCCCCAGCATTTT
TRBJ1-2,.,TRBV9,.,CASSVGQGVNYGYTF,TGTGCCAGCAGCGTAGGTCAAGGAGTAAACTATGGCTACACCTTC
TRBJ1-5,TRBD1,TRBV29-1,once,CSAPKRSRGMGQPQHF,TGCAGCGCCCCAAAAAGGAGCAGGGGGATGGGGCAGCCCCAGCATTTT
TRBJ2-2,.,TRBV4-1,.,CASSQLLRMGAHVTGELFF,TGCGCCAGCAGCCAACTCCTTCGAATGGGGGCGCATGTCACCGGGGAGCTGTTTTTT
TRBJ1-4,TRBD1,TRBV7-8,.,CASSRGPNNEKLFF,TGTGCCAGCAGCAGGGGGCCGAATAATGAAAAACTGTTTTTT
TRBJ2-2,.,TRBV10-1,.,CASSEWGVGSTGELFF,TGCGCCAGCAGTGAATGGGGAGTCGGGAGCACCGGGGAGCTGTTTTTT
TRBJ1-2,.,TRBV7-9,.,CASEHRAHYGYTF,TGTGCCAGCGAACACAGGGCCCACTATGGCTACACCTTC
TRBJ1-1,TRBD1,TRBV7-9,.,CASSFRTGFPSTEAFF,TGTGCCAGCAGCTTTAGGACAGGGTTTCCCAGCACTGAAGCTTTCTTT
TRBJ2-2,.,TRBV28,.,CASSPQGSTGELFF,TGTGCCAGCAGTCCCCAGGGCTCCACCGGGGAGCTGTTTTTT
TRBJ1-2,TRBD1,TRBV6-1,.,CASTPGQGARGYTF,TGTGCCAGCACACCGGGACAGGGGGCGCGTGGCTACACCTTC
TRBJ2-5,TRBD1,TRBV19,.,CASSIVRQGAGETQYF,TGTGCCAGTAGTATAGTGCGACAGGGGGCTGGAGAGACCCAGTACTTC
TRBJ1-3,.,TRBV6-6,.,CASSFSRVSGNTIYF,TGTGCCAGCAGTTTCAGCAGGGTATCAGGAAACACCATATATTTT
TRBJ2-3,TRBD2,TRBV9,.,CASSDTSGGTTQYF,TGTGCCAGCAGCGACACTAGCGGGGGGACAACGCAGTATTTT
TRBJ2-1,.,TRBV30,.,CAWTGTPYNEQFF,TGTGCCTGGACCGGGACACCTTACAATGAGCAGTTCTTC
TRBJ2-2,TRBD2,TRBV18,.,CASSGLGTSGGANTGELFF,TGTGCCAGCTCCGGCTTGGGGACTAGCGGGGGAGCTAACACCGGGGAGCTGTTTTTT
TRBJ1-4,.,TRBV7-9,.,CAGGSGSGEKLFF,TGTGCCGGGGGGTCGGGGAGTGGTGAAAAACTGTTTTTT
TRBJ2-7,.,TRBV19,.,CASSTSPGYEQYF,TGTGCCAGTAGTACATCCCCCGGCTACGAGCAGTACTTC
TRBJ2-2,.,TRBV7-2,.,CASSLAVGGTGELFF,TGTGCCAGCAGCTTAGCCGTAGGGGGCACCGGGGAGCTGTTTTTT